A selection of T cell receptor beta chains follows, all from one sample in a study of blood T cell repertoires in COVID-19. The method was immunoSEQ multiplex PCR; TCRdb's version includes in-frame clones alone and lacks a portion of them. This sample yields more than 65,000 clones, of which roughly 80% are seen a single time; around 10% belongs to the top ten. Specimen: peripheral blood. The receptors shown here come from a woman over 75 with acute or convalescent COVID-19. CDR3s leave out the opening cysteine and the closing phenylalanine or tryptophan.

j_call cdr3_length v_call cdr3_aa
TRBJ1-2 13 TRBV19 ASSTKTGVHYGYT
TRBJ2-3 11 TRBV7-9 ASSLAGADTQY
TRBJ1-2 10 TRBV5-1 ASSLDRYGYT
TRBJ1-3 13 TRBV20-1 SASGDRRGGNTIY
TRBJ1-4 13 TRBV5-1 ASSPRDSTNEKLF
TRBJ2-6 14 TRBV19 ASSIGVTSGANVLT
TRBJ2-4 18 TRBV4-1 ASSPSIAGGSTTAKNIQY
TRBJ1-2 14 TRBV10-3 AISGKTGMLWYGYT
TRBJ1-2 11 TRBV18 ASSPGLDYGYT
TRBJ2-4 11 TRBV19 ASSSDRSHIQY
TRBJ2-7 12 TRBV13 ASSSTRQGGEQY
TRBJ2-5 12 TRBV7-2 ASSLGGGMETQY
TRBJ1-5 15 TRBV15 ATSRDLTGTGDQPQH